Presented here are 5 T cell receptor beta chains from one specimen sequenced in a study of blood T cell repertoires in COVID-19. The table came from immunoSEQ multiplex PCR; TCRdb's copy has only in-frame clones and leaves some out. The profile shows 100,000 to 130,000 clones, about 89% of them singletons. Source material: peripheral blood. The source is a woman under 40 with acute or convalescent COVID-19.

The chain links TRBV24-1 to TRBJ2-5, with TRBD1 matching over 11 bases. Germline V gives CDR1 KGHDR, CDR2 SFDVKD. V was pared by 4 bases and J by 4 bases, with 7 bases of the junction left unmatched. The CDR3 runs to 16 residues. The CDR3 sequence is CATSDLGQGAGETQYF. The CDR3 DNA reads as TGTGCCACCAGTGACCTCGGACAGGGGGCTGGAGAGACCCAGTACTTC.

The chain carries TRBV5-6 and TRBJ2-7, with 8 positions matching TRBD1. Losses at the gene ends were 4 bases for V and 3 bases for J; bases not matched to a gene: 6. Germline CDR1 is SGHDT and CDR2 is YYEEEE. CDR3 length equals 14 residues. The CDR3 coding sequence is TGTGCCAGCAGCCCGAGGACAGGGCGCTACGAGCAGTACTTC. It is translated as CASSPRTGRYEQYF.

The CDR3 DNA follows: TGTGCCACCGAGACATCTAACTATGGCTACACCTTC. Encoded protein: CATETSNYGYTF. The J gene is TRBJ1-2, the V gene TRBV19; unclear D gene. The V gene lost 10 bases and the J gene lost 0 bases, with 9 bases spanning the gap. The CDR3 loop spans 12 amino acids. Germline V gene sequence: CDR1 LNHDA, CDR2 SQIVND (reference sequence).

This sequence joins TRBV28 and TRBJ1-1; possibly TRBD1 for D (6 bases). This CDR3 spans 12 amino acids. V gave up 8 bases and J gave up 0 bases, with 7 bases separating them. Germline V gene data show CDR1 as MDHEN and CDR2 as SYDVKM. CDR3 sequence: CASDRMNTEAFF. The CDR3, as DNA: TGTGCCAGCGACAGGATGAACACTGAAGCTTTCTTT.

This rearrangement joins TRBV5-4 to TRBJ2-3; D ambiguous. Germline V gene lookup returns CDR1 SGHNT and CDR2 YYREEE (reference sequence). Trimming pared 4 bases from V and 0 bases from J, leaving 12 bases between. This CDR3 contains 15 residues. This chain's CDR3 is CASSRIAASTDTQYF. The CDR3 nucleotides read TGTGCCAGCAGCCGTATAGCAGCTAGCACAGATACGCAGTATTTT.